A selection of T cell receptor beta chains follows, all from one sample in a study of blood T cell repertoires in COVID-19. The repertoire was sequenced with immunoSEQ multiplex PCR; TCRdb's copy has only in-frame clones and lacks some. The repertoire holds some 180,000 clones, with 81% as singletons. The sample consisted of peripheral blood. The receptor source for this set is a woman in her 40s with COVID-19, enrolled during active disease. Both conserved end residues are part of each CDR3. The D gene is left open where the match is weak. Clone size appears in some rows only: once, few, many, or a class for an expanded clone.

clone_size j_call d_call v_call cdr3_aa cdr3_nt
- TRBJ2-7 - TRBV5-4 CASSLDRGSYEQYF TGTGCCAGCAGCTTGGATCGGGGATCCTACGAGCAGTACTTC
- TRBJ2-5 TRBD2 TRBV2 CASTGGPLAETQYF TGTGCCAGCACGGGGGGGCCGCTGGCTGAGACCCAGTACTTC
- TRBJ2-2 - TRBV6-4 CASKGGITGELFF TGTGCCAGCAAAGGGGGAATCACCGGGGAGCTGTTTTTT
- TRBJ1-5 - TRBV7-8 CASSLGAGFDNQPQHF TGTGCCAGCAGCTTAGGGGCTGGGTTTGACAATCAGCCCCAGCATTTT
- TRBJ2-3 TRBD2 TRBV9 CASSVVAGPGDTQYF TGTGCCAGCAGCGTAGTAGCGGGGCCTGGGGATACGCAGTATTTT
- TRBJ1-6 - TRBV3-1/TRBV3-2 CASSQTNSNSPLHF TGTGCCAGCAGCCAAACCAACAGTAATTCACCCCTCCACTTT
- TRBJ1-2 TRBD1 TRBV18 CASSLTGDRGGYGYTF TGTGCCAGCTCTCTAACCGGGGACAGGGGCGGCTATGGCTACACCTTC
- TRBJ2-2 TRBD1 TRBV2 CASRRTGVATGELFF TGTGCCAGCAGGAGGACAGGGGTCGCCACCGGGGAGCTGTTTTTT
few TRBJ2-3 - TRBV11-2 CASTLGPQFTDTQYF TGTGCCAGCACGTTGGGCCCCCAATTCACAGATACGCAGTATTTT
- TRBJ2-1 - TRBV20-1 CSARGPYEQFF TGCAGTGCTAGGGGGCCCTATGAGCAGTTCTTC
- TRBJ2-1 TRBD1 TRBV5-6 CASSPSPWTGNNEQFF TGTGCCAGCAGCCCTTCCCCATGGACAGGTAACAATGAGCAGTTCTTC
- TRBJ2-1 - TRBV27 CASSLFAESSYNEQFF TGTGCCAGCAGTTTATTTGCGGAAAGCTCCTACAATGAGCAGTTCTTC
- TRBJ2-4 TRBD1 TRBV7-9 CASSLARGLAKNIQYF TGTGCCAGCAGCTTAGCCAGGGGGCTAGCCAAAAACATTCAGTACTTC
- TRBJ1-4 - TRBV2 CASSDRGYEKLFF TGTGCCAGCAGTGATAGGGGGTACGAAAAACTGTTTTTT
- TRBJ2-3 TRBD1 TRBV9 CASSARQGGLSTDTQYF TGTGCCAGCAGCGCTCGACAGGGGGGACTTAGCACAGATACGCAGTATTTT
- TRBJ1-1 - TRBV19 CASSVPAGSSTEAFF TGTGCCAGTAGTGTTCCCGCGGGGTCCTCGACTGAAGCTTTCTTT
- TRBJ1-6 - TRBV6-5 CASTKTGVSPLHF TGTGCCAGCACTAAGACCGGGGTCTCACCCCTCCACTTT
- TRBJ2-3 TRBD2 TRBV5-6 CASSRPPGLAPDTQYF TGTGCCAGCAGCAGACCGCCGGGACTAGCGCCAGATACGCAGTATTTT
- TRBJ1-2 - TRBV29-1 CSVKGENYGYTF TGCAGCGTCAAGGGGGAGAACTATGGCTACACCTTC
- TRBJ2-1 - TRBV4-1 CASSQDDSGWANEQFF TGCGCCAGCAGCCAAGATGATTCAGGGTGGGCCAATGAGCAGTTCTTC
- TRBJ1-1 - TRBV6-1 CASSEGAGKAFF TGTGCCAGCAGTGAGGGGGCAGGGAAAGCTTTCTTT
- TRBJ2-4 - TRBV2 CASIGTGKNIQYF TGTGCCAGCATCGGAACGGGCAAAAACATTCAGTACTTC
- TRBJ1-6 TRBD1 TRBV9 CASSPGTGGNSPLHF TGTGCCAGCAGCCCAGGGACAGGGGGGAATTCACCCCTCCACTTT
- TRBJ2-7 TRBD1 TRBV5-4 CASSAGQGRLVYEQYF TGTGCCAGCAGCGCGGGACAGGGGCGGCTTGTCTACGAGCAGTACTTC
- TRBJ1-6 TRBD1 TRBV9 CASEPKDRDYNSPLHF TGTGCCAGCGAGCCTAAAGACAGGGATTATAATTCACCCCTCCACTTT
- TRBJ1-3 - TRBV6-5 CASRGWSGNTIYF TGTGCCAGCCGAGGTTGGTCTGGAAACACCATATATTTT
- TRBJ2-2 - TRBV19 CASSIRGANTGELFF TGTGCCAGTAGTATCCGCGGGGCGAACACCGGGGAGCTGTTTTTT
- TRBJ1-2 TRBD1 TRBV7-9 CASSYSGGGYTF TGTGCCAGCAGCTACTCAGGGGGAGGCTACACCTTC